The rows below give T cell receptor beta chains drawn from one sample of a study of blood T cells in healthy people across ages. TCRdb used MiXCR to reprocess the 5' RACE reads, holding one entry per CDR3 protein. The sample carries 890,000 or so distinct CDR3 sequences, approximately 59% recorded once. Sequencing was done on a sample of blood. The receptor set was obtained from a young man in good health. The CDR3 runs from the conserved cysteine through the conserved F or W. The D gene is left open where the match is weak. Rows may omit the clone size; those that give it use once, few, many or a size class.

D	J	size	V	CDR3	DNA
-	TRBJ1-6	few	TRBV20-1	CSASAPGFVATRVNSPLHF	TGCAGTGCTAGTGCCCCAGGATTTGTGGCGACCCGGGTTAATTCACCCCTCCACTTT
-	TRBJ2-3	-	TRBV5-1	CASSLTREQQYF	TGCGCCAGCAGCCTGACCAGAGAGCAGCAGTATTTT
-	TRBJ2-1	few	TRBV7-2	CASSSQSSYNEQFF	TGTGCCAGCAGCTCTCAGAGCTCCTACAATGAGCAGTTCTTC
TRBD1	TRBJ2-4	few	TRBV13	CASSKRDRGDIQYF	TGTGCCAGCAGCAAGCGGGACAGGGGAGACATTCAGTACTTC
-	TRBJ1-4	-	TRBV11-2	CASSLKPGRLEKLFF	TGTGCCAGCAGCTTAAAACCTGGGAGGTTGGAAAAACTGTTTTTT
-	TRBJ2-7	-	TRBV20-1	CSAREGSDYEQYF	TGCAGTGCTAGAGAAGGGTCAGATTACGAGCAGTACTTC
TRBD1	TRBJ2-2	-	TRBV20-1	CSGARGLNTGELFF	TGCTCGGGTGCCAGGGGGCTCAACACCGGGGAGCTGTTTTTT
-	TRBJ1-2	few	TRBV20-1	CSATDYRLDGYTF	TGCAGTGCAACGGACTACCGTTTGGATGGCTACACCTTC
TRBD1	TRBJ2-2	once	TRBV15	CATSRDIGTGNTGELFF	TGTGCCACCAGCAGAGATATCGGGACAGGGAACACCGGGGAGCTGTTTTTT
TRBD1	TRBJ1-2	once	TRBV20-1	CSATSGTGDYGYTF	TGCAGTGCTACCTCCGGGACAGGGGACTATGGCTACACCTTC
TRBD1	TRBJ2-3	many	TRBV27	CASSTDLQGIDTQYF	TGTGCCAGCAGTACCGACCTACAGGGGATAGATACGCAGTATTTT
TRBD2	TRBJ2-1	-	TRBV20-1	CSARQTSGGHVREQFF	TGCAGTGCTCGCCAAACTAGCGGGGGCCACGTCCGGGAGCAGTTCTTC
-	TRBJ2-1	-	TRBV15	CATAITSGEQFF	TGTGCCACCGCAATAACATCGGGGGAGCAGTTCTTC
TRBD1	TRBJ1-2	-	TRBV6-5	CAGRQGFNYGYTF	TGTGCCGGCCGACAGGGTTTTAACTATGGCTACACCTTC
TRBD1	TRBJ1-2	-	TRBV5-1	CASSANWDRDIHTF	TGCGCCAGCAGCGCCAACTGGGACAGGGATATTCACACCTTC
-	TRBJ1-5	-	TRBV12-3/TRBV12-4	CASSVDRSNQPQHF	TGTGCCAGCAGTGTTGACAGAAGCAATCAGCCCCAGCATTTT
TRBD1	TRBJ2-3	-	TRBV4-2	CASSTWTGGTDTQYF	TGTGCCAGCAGCACATGGACAGGGGGCACAGATACGCAGTATTTT
TRBD1	TRBJ2-1	-	TRBV20-1	CSAWDRGNNEQFF	TGCAGTGCTTGGGACAGGGGGAACAATGAGCAGTTCTTC